This TCR beta chain was sequenced in a study of T cell changes during pregnancy in multiple sclerosis. Some clones are missing from TCRdb's copy, which holds only in-frame ones; the method was immunoSEQ multiplex PCR. The sample records 32,000 or so clones, approximately 90% being singletons. The CDR3 loop spans 14 amino acids. J gave up 8 bases and V 3 bases, and 8 bases lay outside the gene matches. Germline V gene sequence: CDR1 SGHTA, CDR2 FQGNSA. This sequence originates from a female donor in good health, enrolled as a control in a pregnancy study. The rearrangement uses TRBV7-2 and TRBJ1-2; 8 positions match TRBD1. The specimen comprised CD4+ T cells from peripheral blood mononuclear cells, sampled in the third trimester of pregnancy. The CDR3 coding sequence is TGTGCCAGCAGCTTCCAGGGGGCGGTCGGCGGCTACACCTTC. This sequence encodes CASSFQGAVGGYTF.